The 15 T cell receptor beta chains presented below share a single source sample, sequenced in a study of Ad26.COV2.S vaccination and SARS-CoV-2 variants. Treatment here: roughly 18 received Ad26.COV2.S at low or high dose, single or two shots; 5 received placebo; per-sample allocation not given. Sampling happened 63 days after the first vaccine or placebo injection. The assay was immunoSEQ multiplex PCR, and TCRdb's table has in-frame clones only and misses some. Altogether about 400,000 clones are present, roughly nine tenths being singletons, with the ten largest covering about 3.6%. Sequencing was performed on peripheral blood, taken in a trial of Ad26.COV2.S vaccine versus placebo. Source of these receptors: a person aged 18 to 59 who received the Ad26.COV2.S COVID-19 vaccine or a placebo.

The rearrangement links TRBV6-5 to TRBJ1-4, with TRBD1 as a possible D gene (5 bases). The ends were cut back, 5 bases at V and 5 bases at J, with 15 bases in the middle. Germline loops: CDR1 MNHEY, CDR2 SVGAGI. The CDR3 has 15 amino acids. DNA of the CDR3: TGTGCCAGCAGTCGGACCGGGACGCTAAATGAAAAACTGTTTTTT. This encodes CASSRTGTLNEKLFF.

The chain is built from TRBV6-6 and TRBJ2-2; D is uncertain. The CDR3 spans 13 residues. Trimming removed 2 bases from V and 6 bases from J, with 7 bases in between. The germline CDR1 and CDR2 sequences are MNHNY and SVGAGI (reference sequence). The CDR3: CASSYHWPGELFF. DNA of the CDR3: TGTGCCAGCAGTTACCATTGGCCCGGGGAGCTGTTTTTT.

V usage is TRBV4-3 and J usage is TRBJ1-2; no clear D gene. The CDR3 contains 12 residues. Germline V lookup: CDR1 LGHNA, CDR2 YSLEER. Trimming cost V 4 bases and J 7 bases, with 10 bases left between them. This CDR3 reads CASSRLCLGYTF. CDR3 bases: TGCGCCAGCAGCCGATTATGCCTTGGCTACACCTTC.

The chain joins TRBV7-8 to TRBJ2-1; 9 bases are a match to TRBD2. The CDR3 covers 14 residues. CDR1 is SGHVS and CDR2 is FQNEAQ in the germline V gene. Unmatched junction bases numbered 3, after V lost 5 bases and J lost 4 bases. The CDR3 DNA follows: TGTGCCAGCAGCATTAGCGGGGGTTACAATGAGCAGTTCTTC. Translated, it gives CASSISGGYNEQFF.

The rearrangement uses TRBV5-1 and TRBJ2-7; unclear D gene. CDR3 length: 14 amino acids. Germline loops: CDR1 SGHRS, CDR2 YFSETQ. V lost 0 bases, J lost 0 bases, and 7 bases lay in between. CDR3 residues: CASSLEVSSYEQYF. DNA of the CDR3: TGCGCCAGCAGCTTGGAGGTAAGCTCCTACGAGCAGTACTTC.

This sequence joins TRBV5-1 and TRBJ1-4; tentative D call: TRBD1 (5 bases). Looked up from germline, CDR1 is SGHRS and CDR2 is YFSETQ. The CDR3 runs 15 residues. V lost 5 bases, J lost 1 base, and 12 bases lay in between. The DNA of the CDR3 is TGCGCCAGCAGTGAGCAGGGTCTAACTAATGAAAAACTGTTTTTT. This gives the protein CASSEQGLTNEKLFF.

CDR3 in DNA: TGTGCCAGCGGGCCGGTTAAGAACACTGAAGCTTTCTTT. This sequence encodes CASGPVKNTEAFF. The chain carries TRBV7-9 and TRBJ1-1; D not resolved. Germline CDR1 reads SEHNR; CDR2 reads FQNEAQ (reference sequence). The CDR3 is 13 amino acids. The V and J ends lost 8 bases and 1 base respectively, with 11 bases between them.

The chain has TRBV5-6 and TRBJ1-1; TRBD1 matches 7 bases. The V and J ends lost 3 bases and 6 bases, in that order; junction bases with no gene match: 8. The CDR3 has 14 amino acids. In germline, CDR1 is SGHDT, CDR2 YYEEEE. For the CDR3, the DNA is TGTGCCAGCAGCTCGGGACAGCCTTCCCCTGAAGCTTTCTTT. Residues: CASSSGQPSPEAFF.

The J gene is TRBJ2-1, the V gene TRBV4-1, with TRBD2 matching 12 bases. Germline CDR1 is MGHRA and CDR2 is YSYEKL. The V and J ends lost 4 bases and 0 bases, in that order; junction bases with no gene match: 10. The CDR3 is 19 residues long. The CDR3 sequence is CASSLKGGLAGSSYNEQFF. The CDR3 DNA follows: TGCGCCAGCAGCCTAAAGGGAGGACTAGCGGGGAGCTCCTACAATGAGCAGTTCTTC.

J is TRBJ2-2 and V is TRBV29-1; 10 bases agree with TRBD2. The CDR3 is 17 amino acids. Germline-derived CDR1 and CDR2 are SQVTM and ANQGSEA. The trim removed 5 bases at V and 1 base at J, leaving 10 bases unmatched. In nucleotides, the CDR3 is TGCAGCGTTCAGGGGTGGGCTAGCGGGGGGAACACCGGGGAGCTGTTTTTT. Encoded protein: CSVQGWASGGNTGELFF.

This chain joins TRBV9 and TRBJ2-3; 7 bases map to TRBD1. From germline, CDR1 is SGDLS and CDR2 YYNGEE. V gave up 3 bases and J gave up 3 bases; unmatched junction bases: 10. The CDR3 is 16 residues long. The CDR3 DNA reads TGTGCCAGCAGCGCCCGAGGGCCGACAGGGACAGATACGCAGTATTTT. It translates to CASSARGPTGTDTQYF.

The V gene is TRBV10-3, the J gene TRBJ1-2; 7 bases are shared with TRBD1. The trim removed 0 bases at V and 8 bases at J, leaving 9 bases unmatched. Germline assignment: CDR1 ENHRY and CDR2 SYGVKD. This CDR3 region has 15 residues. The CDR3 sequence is CAISESESQTGGYTF. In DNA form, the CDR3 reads TGTGCCATCAGTGAGTCGGAATCACAGACAGGGGGCTACACCTTC.

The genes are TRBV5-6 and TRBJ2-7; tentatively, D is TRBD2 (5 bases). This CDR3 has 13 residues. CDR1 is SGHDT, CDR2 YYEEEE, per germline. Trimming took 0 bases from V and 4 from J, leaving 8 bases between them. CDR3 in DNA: TGTGCCAGCAGCTTGGTGGGGAGTTACGAGCAGTACTTC. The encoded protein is CASSLVGSYEQYF.

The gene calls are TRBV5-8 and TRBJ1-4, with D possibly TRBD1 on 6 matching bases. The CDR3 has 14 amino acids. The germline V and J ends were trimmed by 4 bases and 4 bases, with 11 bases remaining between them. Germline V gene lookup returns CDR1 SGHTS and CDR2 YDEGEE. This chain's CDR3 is CASSQDSYNEKLFF. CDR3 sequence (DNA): TGTGCCAGCAGCCAGGACAGTTATAATGAAAAACTGTTTTTT.

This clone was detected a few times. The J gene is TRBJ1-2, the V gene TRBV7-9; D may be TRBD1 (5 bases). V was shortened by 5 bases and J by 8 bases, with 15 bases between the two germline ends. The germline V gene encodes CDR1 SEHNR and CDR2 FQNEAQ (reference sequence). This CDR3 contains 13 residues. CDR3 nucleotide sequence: TGTGCCAGCAGCCCAAGCGGGACGGGAGGCTACACCTTC. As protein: CASSPSGTGGYTF.